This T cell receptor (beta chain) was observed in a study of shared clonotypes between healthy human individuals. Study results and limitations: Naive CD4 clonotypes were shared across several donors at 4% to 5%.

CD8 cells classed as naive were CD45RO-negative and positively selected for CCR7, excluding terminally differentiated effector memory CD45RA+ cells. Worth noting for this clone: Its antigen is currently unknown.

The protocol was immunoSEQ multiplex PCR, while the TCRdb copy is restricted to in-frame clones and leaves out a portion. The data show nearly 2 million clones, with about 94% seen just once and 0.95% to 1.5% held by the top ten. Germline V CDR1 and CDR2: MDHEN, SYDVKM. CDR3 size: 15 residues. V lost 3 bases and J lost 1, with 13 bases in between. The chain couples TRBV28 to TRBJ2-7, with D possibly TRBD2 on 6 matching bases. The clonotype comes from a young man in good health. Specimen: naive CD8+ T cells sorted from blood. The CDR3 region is CASSFLGGASYEQYF. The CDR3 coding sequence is TGTGCCAGCAGTTTTCTTGGAGGGGCATCCTACGAGCAGTACTTC.